The 4 T cell receptor beta chains reported below all come from one sample, sequenced in a study of T cell responses to AZD1222 COVID-19 vaccine. Sequencing was performed with immunoSEQ multiplex PCR; in TCRdb, only in-frame clones are kept and a portion is missing. The table shows about 84,000 clones, with 80% to 90% occurring only once. The source was peripheral blood, collected 28 days after the second AZD1222 dose. All receptors derive from an adult who received the AZD1222 COVID-19 vaccine.

This clone was observed once. The V and J genes are TRBV5-5 and TRBJ2-1; D gene unclear. There are 12 residues in the CDR3. Germline loops: CDR1 SGHKS, CDR2 YYEKEE (reference sequence). The V gene lost 2 bases and the J gene lost 8 bases, with 8 bases spanning the gap. The CDR3: CASSLRPHEQFF. The CDR3 DNA follows: TGTGCCAGCAGCTTACGACCCCATGAGCAGTTCTTC.

The rearrangement joins TRBV6-4 to TRBJ1-1, with D tentatively TRBD1 (5 bases). This CDR3 has 13 residues. Germline CDR1 and CDR2: MRHNA and SNTAGT. The V end lost 6 bases, the J end lost 1 base, and 9 bases lay between the germline ends. In DNA, the CDR3 is TGTGCCAGCAGACAGGAGACGAACACTGAAGCTTTCTTT. Translation: CASRQETNTEAFF.

The V gene is TRBV7-2, the J gene TRBJ2-5; TRBD2 matches at 8 bases. Trimming cost V 5 bases and J 5 bases; bases outside gene matches: 7. Germline V gene sequence: CDR1 SGHTA, CDR2 FQGNSA. The CDR3 has 14 residues. CDR3 in DNA: TGTGCCAGCAGCCCCCGGGGGGGGTGGGAGACCCAGTACTTC. Amino acids: CASSPRGGWETQYF. The full variable domain, in which reference TRBV7-2 and TRBJ2-5 provide the parts outside the CDR3, is GAGVSQSPSNKVTEKGKDVELRCDPISGHTALYWYRQSLGQGLEFLIYFQGNSAPDKSGLPSDRFSAERTGGSVSTLTIQRTQQEDSAVYLCASSPRGGWETQYFGPGTRLLVL.

This clone was seen more than once but under ten times. The chain recombines TRBV28 with TRBJ1-4; the match to TRBD1 covers 8 bases. V lost 8 bases to trimming and J lost 5 bases; unmatched junction nucleotides: 1. CDR1 is MDHEN, CDR2 SYDVKM, per germline. CDR3 length: 12 amino acids. The CDR3 coding sequence is TGTGCCAGCCGGACAGGGAATGAAAAACTGTTTTTT. Amino acid sequence: CASRTGNEKLFF.